The clone carrying this T cell receptor (beta chain) appeared many times. Its antigen remains unknown. A constant-region primer primed TCR beta cDNA synthesis from 400 to 550 ng of total RNA. Libraries covering TCR beta were generated through three nested multiplex PCR rounds (using a slightly modified ARM-PCR). PCR rounds one and two used TRBV1-TRBV30 forward primers with a C-beta reverse primer for 10 cycles each. TCRdb used MiXCR to reprocess the multiplex PCR reads, holding one entry per CDR3 protein. The sample records about 180,000 distinct CDR3 sequences, roughly 60% being singletons. This sample is drawn from a study of tumor-infiltrating lymphocytes in primary liver carcinoma. Study at large: Resecting the tumor surgically was how the patients' primary liver carcinoma was treated. General study results and limits: Comparison of CD4+ and CD8+ repertoires was precluded by bulk unsorted samples.

In addition to blood RNA drawn from unsorted whole blood, germline DNA was extracted. V lost 3 bases and J 9 bases, leaving 12 bases between the germline ends. CDR3 length equals 13 residues. Germline CDR1 reads SGHAT; CDR2 reads FQNNGV. The material sequenced was peripheral blood. The V call is TRBV11-2, the J call TRBJ2-1; possibly TRBD1 or TRBD2 for D (6 bases each). The TCR sequence derives from a man aged 40-49 years with primary liver carcinoma and hepatitis B virus infection. The CDR3 nucleotides are TGTGCCAGCAGCTTCCTAGGAGGGGGTGAGCAGTTCTTC. Its protein is CASSFLGGGEQFF. The full variable domain, in which reference TRBV11-2 and TRBJ2-1 provide the parts outside the CDR3, is EAGVAQSPRYKIIEKRQSVAFWCNPISGHATLYWYQQILGQGPKLLIQFQNNGVVDDSQLPKDRFSAERLKGVDSTLKIQPAKLEDSAVYLCASSFLGGGEQFFGPGTRLTVL.